This TCR beta chain stems from a study of T cell changes during pregnancy in multiple sclerosis. V shed 6 bases and J 3 bases; nucleotides not matched to a gene: 3. The germline CDR1 and CDR2 sequences are SNHLY and FYNNEI. The CDR3 sequence is 14 residues long. Sequencing used immunoSEQ multiplex PCR; TCRdb keeps in-frame clones, though not all of them. The repertoire holds fewer than 90,000 clones, with about 93% as singletons. This clonotype was sampled from a female donor in good health, enrolled as a control in a pregnancy study. The sequenced sample was peripheral blood, obtained in the third trimester of pregnancy. V and J are TRBV2 and TRBJ1-1; 11 nucleotides align to TRBD1. The CDR3 here is CASSPGQGDTEAFF. The CDR3 region has the DNA TGTGCCAGCAGCCCGGGACAGGGGGACACTGAAGCTTTCTTT.